The present entry profiles one T cell receptor (beta chain) with its context. What it recognizes is unknown. This sample is drawn from a study of blood T cells in healthy people across ages. Study in general: Capture via template switching afforded approximately one barcoded beta molecule per two T cells. Broader study findings: With unsorted PBMCs, a conclusive comparison of naive versus antigen-experienced cells was not possible.

The authors ran a second PCR of 7 to 11 cycles using a sample-barcoded 5' primer and a J-beta primer mix. All samples yielded 2.5 million or more CDR3-containing paired-end reads. MiXCR was run by TCRdb on the 5' RACE reads, yielding one entry per CDR3 protein. This sample carries around 2 million distinct CDR3 sequences, around 42% of them seen once, and the ten largest clones take under 30%. Germline V gene sequence: CDR1 SNHLY, CDR2 FYNNEI. The ends were cut back, 2 bases at V and 4 bases at J, with 10 bases in the middle. The length of the CDR3 is 14 residues. This rearrangement joins TRBV2 to TRBJ2-3, with D hard to call. The sample consisted of blood. The receptor was derived from a human donor in good health. CDR3 coding DNA: TGTGCCAGCAGTGAATACCCGAGCGCAGATACGCAGTATTTT. It encodes CASSEYPSADTQYF.